The 18 T cell receptor beta chains below were found in one sample sequenced in a study of blood T cells in healthy people across ages. A J-beta primer mix and a sample-barcoded 5' primer were used in a second PCR of about 7 to 12 cycles. TCRdb passed the 5' RACE reads through MiXCR, listing each CDR3 protein once. The sample shows roughly 1.9 million distinct CDR3 sequences, approximately 39% of them seen only once. Sequencing was performed on blood. These receptors were collected from a human donor in good health.

This clonotype was picked up a small number of times. The chain has TRBV12-3 or TRBV12-4 and TRBJ1-4, with 7 bases that match TRBD1. The trim removed 5 bases at V and 7 bases at J, leaving 7 bases unmatched. CDR3 size: 14 residues. The CDR3 bases are TGTGCCAGCAGTCCGACAGGGTGGACTGAAAAACTGTTTTTT. Its protein is CASSPTGWTEKLFF.

The chain carries TRBV4-1 and TRBJ1-1; TRBD1 is a possible D gene (6 bases). The CDR3 extends over 14 amino acids. With 6 bases removed from V and 4 bases from J, the gap between germline ends came to 15 bases. The germline V gene has CDR1 MGHRA and CDR2 YSYEKL. The CDR3 loop is CASRHQGTSTEAFF. The CDR3 nucleotides are TGCGCCAGCAGACATCAGGGGACATCCACTGAAGCTTTCTTT.

V usage is TRBV10-2 and J usage is TRBJ2-5, with 10 bases lining up with TRBD2. With 6 bases clipped from V and 5 bases from J, the junction kept 9 bases outside the gene matches. Germline CDR1 is WSHSY and CDR2 is SAAADI. This CDR3 spans 15 amino acids. The CDR3 DNA reads TGCGCCAGCAGAGAAGCGGGGGGGCCTTGGGAGACCCAGTACTTC. It codes for CASREAGGPWETQYF.

V and J are TRBV4-2 and TRBJ2-5, with TRBD2 matching over 9 bases. This CDR3 has 17 residues. V shed 3 bases and J 5 bases; nucleotides not matched to a gene: 13. Germline V gene sequence: CDR1 LGHNA, CDR2 YNFKEQ. As DNA, the CDR3 is TGTGCCAGCAGCCAGGCTCCGGGACTAGCATGGGGTGAGACCCAGTACTTC. Protein: CASSQAPGLAWGETQYF.

Worth noting for this clonotype: A read error may produce the germline difference seen at one junction end. V and J are TRBV7-2 and TRBJ2-7; no firm D call. The CDR3 sequence is 12 residues long. CDR1 SGHTA and CDR2 FQGNSA come from the germline V gene. The CDR3 here is CASSAIYNERYF. In DNA form, the CDR3 reads TGTGCCAGCAGCGCAATCTACAATGAGCGGTACTTC. Using reference TRBV7-2 and TRBJ2-7 for the parts outside the CDR3, the full variable domain is GAGVSQSPSNKVTEKGKDVELRCDPISGHTALYWYRQSLGQGLEFLIYFQGNSAPDKSGLPSDRFSAERTGGSVSTLTIQRTQQEDSAVYLCASSAIYNERYFGPGTRLTVT.

The chain joins TRBV3-1 to TRBJ2-1; D not resolved. Germline CDR1 and CDR2: LGHDT and YNNKEL (reference sequence). V dropped 3 bases and J dropped 7 bases, with 22 bases sitting between them. The CDR3 is 17 residues long. CDR3 sequence reads: CASSQGSAWATGNEQFF. The DNA of the CDR3 is TGTGCCAGCAGCCAGGGATCCGCGTGGGCAACGGGTAATGAGCAGTTCTTC.

The V gene is TRBV7-2, the J gene TRBJ2-7; no clear D gene. Germline V lookup: CDR1 SGHTA, CDR2 FQGNSA. Trimming removed 4 bases at V and 0 bases at J, with 13 bases between. This CDR3 is 15 amino acids long. DNA of the CDR3: TGTGCCAGCAGCTCAGAGACAAGGAGCTCCTACGAGCAGTACTTC. Residues: CASSSETRSSYEQYF.

The chain uses TRBV12-3 or TRBV12-4 and TRBJ1-2; D gene ambiguous. The CDR3 is made up of 13 amino acids. The ends were cut back, 6 bases at V and 6 bases at J, with 14 bases in the middle. The CDR3 loop reads CASSRQNAHGYTF. In nucleotides, the CDR3 is TGTGCCAGCAGCCGTCAGAACGCCCATGGCTACACCTTC.

V usage is TRBV6-6 and J usage is TRBJ1-5, with D possibly matching TRBD1 (5 bases). Germline values: CDR1 MNHNY, CDR2 SVGAGI (reference sequence). The V and J ends lost 6 bases and 6 bases respectively, with 12 bases between them. The CDR3 length is 13 residues. The DNA of the CDR3 is TGTGCCAGCAGCCGAAGTAGGGGTCAGCCCCAGCATTTT. It is translated as CASSRSRGQPQHF.

This clonotype came up once. The chain carries TRBV10-3 and TRBJ2-2, with 7 bases matching TRBD2. In germline, CDR1 is ENHRY, CDR2 SYGVKD. The CDR3 runs 16 residues. V trimming: 6 bases; J trimming: 0 bases; junction bases outside the gene matches: 7. The CDR3 sequence: CAIRTSKAANTGELFF. As DNA, the CDR3 is TGTGCCATCAGGACTAGCAAAGCCGCGAACACCGGGGAGCTGTTTTTT.

This clonotype was seen a few times. This chain links TRBV4-1 with TRBJ2-3; 9 positions match TRBD2. The CDR3 is made up of 16 amino acids. J was trimmed by 4 bases and V by 0 bases; bases with no gene match: 5. The V gene's germline CDR1 is MGHRA and CDR2 YSYEKL. CDR3 amino acids: CASSQEGGGAPDTQYF. DNA of the CDR3: TGCGCCAGCAGCCAAGAGGGCGGGGGGGCTCCAGATACGCAGTATTTT.

The chain uses TRBV5-1 and TRBJ2-7, with D possibly matching TRBD2 (6 bases). The CDR3 covers 16 residues. Germline V gene data show CDR1 as SGHRS and CDR2 as YFSETQ. The V and J ends lost 0 bases and 3 bases respectively, with 16 bases between them. The CDR3: CASSLGAVAGCYEQYF. The CDR3 coding sequence is TGCGCCAGCAGCTTGGGGGCGGTTGCGGGGTGCTACGAGCAGTACTTC. The complete variable domain, with remaining parts taken from reference TRBV5-1 and TRBJ2-7, reads KAGVTQTPRYLIKTRGQQVTLSCSPISGHRSVSWYQQTPGQGLQFLFEYFSETQRNKGNFPGRFSGRQFSNSRSEMNVSTLELGDSALYLCASSLGAVAGCYEQYFGPGTRLTVT.

This clonotype was detected only a few times. The V gene is TRBV12-3 or TRBV12-4, the J gene TRBJ1-2; D unclear. V lost 1 base, J lost 4 bases, and 7 bases lay in between. CDR3 length: 13 amino acids. CDR3 amino acids: CASSLGVFYGYTF. The CDR3 DNA follows: TGTGCCAGCAGTTTAGGTGTCTTCTATGGCTACACCTTC.

This clonotype appeared a few times. J is TRBJ1-6 and V is TRBV12-3 or TRBV12-4, with 7 bases fitting TRBD1. The V gene end was trimmed by 3 bases and the J gene end by 6 bases; junction bases not matched to a gene: 14. The CDR3 runs to 18 residues. CDR3 in amino acids: CASSFVLPRGQSNSPLHF. CDR3 nucleotide sequence: TGTGCCAGCAGTTTTGTCCTGCCGAGGGGACAGTCTAATTCACCCCTCCACTTT.

The V and J genes are TRBV20-1 and TRBJ1-2; 8 bases are shared with TRBD1. This CDR3 is 14 amino acids long. The trim removed 6 bases at V and 2 bases at J, leaving 8 bases unmatched. The V gene's germline CDR1 is DFQATT and CDR2 SNEGSKA (reference sequence). CDR3 region: CSARNRDRNYGYTF. The CDR3 DNA reads TGCAGTGCCCGGAACCGGGACAGGAACTATGGCTACACCTTC.

The genes are TRBV20-1 and TRBJ2-5, with 8 bases fitting TRBD2. After removal of 2 bases from V and 4 bases from J, the junction contained 9 bases not matched to a gene. CDR1 is DFQATT and CDR2 is SNEGSKA in the germline V gene (reference sequence). This CDR3 spans 15 amino acids. CDR3 bases: TGCAGTGCTAGAATCCCGGGACTAGATTTAGAGACCCAGTACTTC. This codes for CSARIPGLDLETQYF.

With respect to this clonotype: A read error is possible here, since a much larger clone lies one base away. This rearrangement joins TRBV29-1 to TRBJ2-1; D remains unclear. The DNA end is more similar to TRBJ2-7, so the J call may be wrong. The length of the CDR3 is 12 residues. The germline V gene has CDR1 SQVTM and CDR2 ANQGSEA. CDR3 loop: CSTGGLSYEQYF. The CDR3 coding sequence is TGCAGCACCGGTGGGCTTTCCTACGAGCAGTACTTC.

This clonotype was counted between two and nine times. Sequence at one end of the junction differs from germline and may be a read error. V usage is TRBV5-1 and J usage is TRBJ1-1, with D perhaps TRBD1 (6 bases). The germline V gene encodes CDR1 SGHRS and CDR2 YFSETQ. The CDR3 has 16 residues. This chain's CDR3 is CASSWGQGRGNAEAFF. Here the CDR3 DNA reads TGCGCCAGCAGTTGGGGGCAGGGCCGGGGGAACGCTGAAGCTTTCTTT.